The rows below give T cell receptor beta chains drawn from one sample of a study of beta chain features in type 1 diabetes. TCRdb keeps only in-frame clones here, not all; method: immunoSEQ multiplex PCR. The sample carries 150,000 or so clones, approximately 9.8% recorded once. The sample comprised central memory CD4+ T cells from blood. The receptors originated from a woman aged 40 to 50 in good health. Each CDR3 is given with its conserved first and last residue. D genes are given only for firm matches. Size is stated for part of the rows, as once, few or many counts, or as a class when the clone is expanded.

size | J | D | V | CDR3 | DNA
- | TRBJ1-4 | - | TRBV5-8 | CASSFSQLTNEKLFF | TGTGCCAGCAGCTTTTCACAGCTAACTAATGAAAAACTGTTTTTT
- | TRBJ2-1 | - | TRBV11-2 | CASSLASGGYNEQFF | TGTGCCAGCAGCTTAGCATCGGGTGGCTACAATGAGCAGTTCTTC
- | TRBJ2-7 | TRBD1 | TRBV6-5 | CASSGTANSYEQYF | TGTGCCAGCAGTGGGACAGCGAACTCCTACGAGCAGTACTTC
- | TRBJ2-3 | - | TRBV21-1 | CASSTGTSGGHGDTQYF | TGTGCCAGCAGCACAGGGACTAGCGGGGGCCACGGAGATACGCAGTATTTT
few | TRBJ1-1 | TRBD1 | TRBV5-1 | CASSREQGTEAFF | TGCGCCAGCAGCCGGGAACAGGGGACTGAAGCTTTCTTT
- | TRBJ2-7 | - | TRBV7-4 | CASSSRGYEQYF | TGTGCCAGCAGTTCACGGGGGTACGAGCAGTACTTC
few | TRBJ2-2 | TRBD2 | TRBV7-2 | CASSPLAGAFTGELFF | TGTGCCAGCAGCCCATTAGCGGGGGCCTTCACCGGGGAGCTGTTTTTT
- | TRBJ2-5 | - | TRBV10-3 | CASTLMGRGETQYF | TGTGCCAGCACCTTGATGGGCCGGGGAGAGACCCAGTACTTC
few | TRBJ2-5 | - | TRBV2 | CASRSRLQETQYF | TGTGCCAGCAGAAGTAGACTCCAAGAGACCCAGTACTTC
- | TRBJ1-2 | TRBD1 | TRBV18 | CASQTGATTYGYTF | TGTGCCAGTCAGACAGGGGCTACGACCTATGGCTACACCTTC
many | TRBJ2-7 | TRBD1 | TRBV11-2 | CASSLGDRVF | TGTGCCAGCAGCTTAGGGGACAGAGTTTTC
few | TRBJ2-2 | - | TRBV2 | CASTALEGELFF | TGTGCCAGCACTGCGCTAGAAGGGGAGCTGTTTTTT
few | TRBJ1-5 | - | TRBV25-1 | CASSGQAQPQHF | TGTGCCAGCAGTGGCCAGGCCCAGCCCCAGCATTTT
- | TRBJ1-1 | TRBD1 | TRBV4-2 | CASSGTATMNTEAFF | TGTGCCAGCAGCGGGACAGCTACTATGAACACTGAAGCTTTCTTT
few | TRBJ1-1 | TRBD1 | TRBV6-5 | CASSTTGGQGTEAFF | TGTGCCAGCAGCACCACAGGGGGCCAGGGAACTGAAGCTTTCTTT
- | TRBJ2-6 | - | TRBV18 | CASSFQGPGANVLTF | TGTGCCAGCTCGTTCCAGGGCCCTGGGGCCAACGTCCTGACTTTC
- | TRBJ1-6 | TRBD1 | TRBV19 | CASSSRGQDSRSSYNSPLHF | TGTGCCAGTAGTAGCCGTGGACAGGATTCCCGAAGCTCCTATAATTCACCCCTCCACTTT
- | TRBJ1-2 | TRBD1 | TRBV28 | CASSSTVAGGSDYTF | TGTGCCAGCAGTTCAACTGTAGCAGGGGGTTCTGACTACACCTTC
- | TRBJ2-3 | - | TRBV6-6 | CAVQTDTDTQYF | TGTGCCGTTCAGACAGATACAGATACGCAGTATTTT
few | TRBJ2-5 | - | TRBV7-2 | CASSFFRAANVETQYF | TGTGCCAGCAGCTTTTTTCGAGCTGCCAATGTAGAGACCCAGTACTTC
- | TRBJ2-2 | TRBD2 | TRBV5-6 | CASSLLGLAGPTGELFF | TGTGCCAGCAGCTTGTTAGGACTAGCGGGGCCCACCGGGGAGCTGTTTTTT
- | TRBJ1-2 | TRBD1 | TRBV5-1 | CASSLGQGSSGYTF | TGCGCCAGCAGCTTGGGACAGGGTTCAAGTGGCTACACCTTC
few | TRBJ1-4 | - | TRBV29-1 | CSGGGGADEKLFF | TGCAGCGGGGGAGGCGGCGCAGATGAAAAACTGTTTTTT
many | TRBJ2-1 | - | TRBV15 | CATSRDKGLRGNEQFF | TGTGCCACCAGCAGAGATAAGGGGCTAAGGGGCAATGAGCAGTTCTTC
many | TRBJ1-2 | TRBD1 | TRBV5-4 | CASSSTGYGYTF | TGTGCCAGCAGCTCGACAGGGTATGGCTACACCTTC
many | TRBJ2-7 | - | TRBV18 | CASSRDQRPYEQYF | TGTGCCAGCTCGCGGGACCAGCGACCTTACGAGCAGTACTTC
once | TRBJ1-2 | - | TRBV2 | CASPGDGGYTF | TGTGCCAGCCCAGGGGATGGTGGCTACACCTTC
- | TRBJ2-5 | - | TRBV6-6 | CASSVHPEETQYF | TGTGCCAGCAGCGTCCATCCGGAAGAGACCCAGTACTTC
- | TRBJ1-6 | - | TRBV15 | CATSREWAYNSPLHF | TGTGCCACCAGCAGAGAATGGGCGTATAATTCACCCCTCCACTTT
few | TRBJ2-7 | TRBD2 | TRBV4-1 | CASSPQTSGSYEQYF | TGCGCCAGCAGCCCCCAGACTAGCGGTTCCTACGAGCAGTACTTC
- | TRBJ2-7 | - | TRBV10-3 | CAGLTLPSYEQYF | TGTGCCGGACTGACGCTACCCTCCTACGAGCAGTACTTC
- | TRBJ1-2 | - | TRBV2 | CASTSGQGFLVGYTF | TGTGCCAGCACATCGGGTCAGGGGTTTTTGGTAGGCTACACCTTC
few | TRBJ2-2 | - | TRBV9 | CASSPRSGQAGELFF | TGTGCCAGCAGCCCTCGGTCAGGGCAGGCCGGGGAGCTGTTTTTT
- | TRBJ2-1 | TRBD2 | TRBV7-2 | CASSPRTSDYNEQFF | TGTGCCAGCAGCCCCCGGACTAGTGACTACAATGAGCAGTTCTTC
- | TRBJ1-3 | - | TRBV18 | CASSPAQGSSGNTIYF | TGTGCCAGCTCACCCGCCCAGGGGTCCTCTGGAAACACCATATATTTT
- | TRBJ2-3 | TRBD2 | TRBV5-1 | CASSSGLAGPTDTQYF | TGCGCCAGCAGCAGCGGACTAGCGGGGCCGACAGATACGCAGTATTTT
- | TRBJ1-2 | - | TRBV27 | CASTPHGGIGYTF | TGTGCCAGCACCCCCCACGGCGGAATCGGCTACACCTTC
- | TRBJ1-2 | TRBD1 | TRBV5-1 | CASSLDGTGVYGYTF | TGCGCCAGCAGCTTGGACGGGACAGGGGTGTATGGCTACACCTTC
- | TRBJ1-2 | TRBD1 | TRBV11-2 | CASSSFRGAEDYGYTF | TGTGCCAGCAGCTCCTTCAGGGGGGCTGAGGACTATGGCTACACCTTC
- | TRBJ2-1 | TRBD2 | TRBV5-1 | CASSLMAGGMYEQFF | TGCGCCAGCAGCTTGATGGCGGGGGGGATGTATGAGCAGTTCTTC